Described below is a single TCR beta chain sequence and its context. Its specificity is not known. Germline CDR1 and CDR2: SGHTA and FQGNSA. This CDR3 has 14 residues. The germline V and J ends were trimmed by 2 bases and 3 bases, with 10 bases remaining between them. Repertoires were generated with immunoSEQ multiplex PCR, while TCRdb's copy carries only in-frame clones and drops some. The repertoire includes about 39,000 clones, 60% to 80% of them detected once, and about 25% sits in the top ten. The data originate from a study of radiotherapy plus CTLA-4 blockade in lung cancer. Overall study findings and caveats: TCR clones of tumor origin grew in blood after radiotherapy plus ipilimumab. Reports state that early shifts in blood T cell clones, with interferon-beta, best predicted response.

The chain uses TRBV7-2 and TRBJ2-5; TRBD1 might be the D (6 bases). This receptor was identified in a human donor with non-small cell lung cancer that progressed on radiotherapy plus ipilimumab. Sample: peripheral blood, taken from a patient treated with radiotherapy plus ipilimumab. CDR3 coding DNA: TGTGCCAGCAGCTTATTCGCAGGGGAAGAGACCCAGTACTTC. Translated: CASSLFAGEETQYF.